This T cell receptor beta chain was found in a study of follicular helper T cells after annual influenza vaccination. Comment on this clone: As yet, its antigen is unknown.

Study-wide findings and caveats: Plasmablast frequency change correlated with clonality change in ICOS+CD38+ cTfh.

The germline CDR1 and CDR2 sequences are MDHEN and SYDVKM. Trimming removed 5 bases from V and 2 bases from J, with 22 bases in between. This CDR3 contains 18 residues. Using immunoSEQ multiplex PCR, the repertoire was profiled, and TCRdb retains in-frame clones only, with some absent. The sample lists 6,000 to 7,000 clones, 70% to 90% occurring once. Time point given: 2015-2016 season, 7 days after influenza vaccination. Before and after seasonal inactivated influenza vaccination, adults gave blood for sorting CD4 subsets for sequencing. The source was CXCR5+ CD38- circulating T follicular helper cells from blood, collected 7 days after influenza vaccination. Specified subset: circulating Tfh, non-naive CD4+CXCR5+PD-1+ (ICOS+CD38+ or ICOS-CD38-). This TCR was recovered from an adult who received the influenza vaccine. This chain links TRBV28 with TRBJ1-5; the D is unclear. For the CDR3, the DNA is TGTGCCAGCAGTCCCCGTTTTGGCGGGCAGTCTGGCAATCAGCCCCAGCATTTT. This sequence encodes CASSPRFGGQSGNQPQHF.